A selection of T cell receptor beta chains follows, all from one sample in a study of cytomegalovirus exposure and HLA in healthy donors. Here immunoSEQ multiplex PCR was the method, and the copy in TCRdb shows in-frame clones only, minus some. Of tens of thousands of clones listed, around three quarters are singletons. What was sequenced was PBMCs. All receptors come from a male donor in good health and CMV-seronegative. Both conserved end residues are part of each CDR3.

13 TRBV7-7 CASSSGSYNEQFF
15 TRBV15 CATSRGGRGTDTQYF
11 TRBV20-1 CSARPDSPLHF
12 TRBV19 CASGGPDQPQHF
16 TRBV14 CASSAFWAGGSNEQFF
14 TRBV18 CASSLQTENQPQHF
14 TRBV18 CASSQTGSPYEQYF
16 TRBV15 CATSRGRQGGTDTQYF
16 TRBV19 CATRQGHHIITGELFF
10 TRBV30 CAWGRDLRFF
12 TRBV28 CPQGGFCYEQYF
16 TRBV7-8 CASSLTGGRGDQPQHF
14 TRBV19 CASISRAGETEAFF
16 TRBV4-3 CASSQETGSGANVLTF
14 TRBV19 CASSISYLNTEAFF
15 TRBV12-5 CASGLGTPDTGELLF
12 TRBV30 CAWSDSPGASHF
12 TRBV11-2 CASSKKGHEQFF
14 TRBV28 CASSKQGLGTEAFF
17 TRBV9 CASSAKPTSGNQETQYF
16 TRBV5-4 CASSLYRGESYNEQFF
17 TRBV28 CASSLRSQSYGANVLTF
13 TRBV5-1 CASTIGQGESYTF
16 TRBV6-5 CASSYVAGGAKNIQYF
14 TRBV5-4 CASSWTRDFGEQFF
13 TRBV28 CASRTQGATEAFF
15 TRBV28 CASSSPGHLNTEAFF
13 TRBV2 CASSGEGLDEQYF
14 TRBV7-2 CASSNRAGGTEAFF
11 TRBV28 CASSHSYEQYF
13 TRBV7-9 CALDFGSGNTIYF
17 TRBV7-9 CASSLGTSGRSYNEQFF
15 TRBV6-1 CASKVDGNPSYEQYF
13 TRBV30 CAQRLGLDYGYTF
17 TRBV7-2 CASSLRAQGAEYTEAFF
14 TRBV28 CASNRQRRNSPLRF
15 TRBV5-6 CASSLFAGKTYEQYF
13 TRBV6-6 CASSSGYNTEAFF
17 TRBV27 CASSRQGAFERTDTQYF
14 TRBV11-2 CASSAIAGQETQYF
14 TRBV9 CASSRDSRTDTQYF
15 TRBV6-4 CASSDSIGRGSPLHF
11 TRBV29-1 CSVDEPGVTFF
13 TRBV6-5 CASSYSDRDTQYF
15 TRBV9 CASSARQTTNEKLFF
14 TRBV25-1 CASSVGETYNEQFF
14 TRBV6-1 CASSSQRGGQPQHF
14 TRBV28 CASSLQLAKNIQYF
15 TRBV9 CASSLGTSGGIEQFF
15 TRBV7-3 CASSLGLMNTGELFF
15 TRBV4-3 CASSQVAVSYNEQFF
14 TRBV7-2 CASSLDGGPYEQYF
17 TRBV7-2 CASSSSMGLAIYNEQFF